This T cell receptor beta chain was sequenced for a study of regulatory T cells in long-lasting Graves disease. Findings and caveats of the study: Since the sample size was small, accuracy may have been reduced.

CDR3-region Arm-PCR and iRepertoire HTBI primers produced the TCR beta libraries. Each CDR3 protein gets one entry after TCRdb re-called the multiplex PCR reads with MiXCR. There are approximately 400,000 distinct CDR3 sequences in the sample; about 10% occur only once, and approximately 20% lies in the top ten. This clonotype was counted ten times or more. Its specificity is not known. CDR3 length equals 19 residues. The junction had 18 bases not matched to a gene; V was cut back by 3 bases and J by 3 bases. Germline assignment: CDR1 DFQATT and CDR2 SNEGSKA (reference sequence). Stated time point: newly diagnosed GD, antithyroid drugs for less than 3 months. RNA extracted from PBMCs served as the sequencing template. These data also featured in a second study, about T cells in Graves' hyperthyroidism and ophthalmopathy.

This specimen was peripheral blood mononuclear cells (PBMCs), taken at new diagnosis, from a patient treated with antithyroid drugs. This clonotype originated in a woman between 18 and 30 years old with Graves disease. This chain links TRBV20-1 with TRBJ2-3; 10 bases align to TRBD2. CDR3 nucleotides: TGCAGTGCTAGGGGAGGAACCGTTGGAGCGGGAGGGCCTACAGATACGCAGTATTTT. Amino acid sequence: CSARGGTVGAGGPTDTQYF.